Listed below are T cell receptor beta chains from one sample, sequenced in a study of shared clonotypes between healthy human individuals. The table came from immunoSEQ multiplex PCR; TCRdb's copy has only in-frame clones and leaves some out. The repertoire consists of 1,500,000 or so clones, with more than 95% occurring once and the leading ten covering roughly 1.1%. Sequencing was done on a sample of naive CD4+ T cells sorted from blood. The source of these receptors is a young man in good health. Each CDR3 is given with its conserved first and last residue. A D gene is named only where the DNA matches it firmly. Part of the rows lack a size; the others show once, few, many or a class for expanded clones.

D gene	V gene	clone size	J gene	CDR3 DNA	CDR3 protein
-	TRBV6-6	-	TRBJ2-2	TGTGCCAGCAGTCGCGGCGGAGCGCCCGGGGAGCTGTTTTTT	CASSRGGAPGELFF
TRBD1	TRBV5-1	-	TRBJ1-1	TGCGCCAGCAGCTTGGGCGACAGGGGTGTCACTGAAGCTTTCTTT	CASSLGDRGVTEAFF
TRBD1	TRBV7-9	-	TRBJ2-3	TGTGCCAGCAGCATACCCATACAGGGGGCAGGCACAGATACGCAGTATTTT	CASSIPIQGAGTDTQYF
TRBD1	TRBV7-8	-	TRBJ2-7	TGTGCCAGCAGCTTAGCCCCCGGGACAGTGTTCGAGCAGTACTTC	CASSLAPGTVFEQYF
-	TRBV7-8	-	TRBJ2-2	TGTGCCAGCAGCTTAGTTGGGAGAAACACCGGGGAGCTGTTTTTT	CASSLVGRNTGELFF
-	TRBV2	-	TRBJ2-7	TGTGCCAGCATTATACCGCGGGGCGGGATCGACCTTGAACCCTCCTACGAGCAGTACTTC	CASIIPRGGIDLEPSYEQYF
-	TRBV19	-	TRBJ2-3	TGTGCCAGTAGGGTTGCTAGCACAGATACGCAGTATTTT	CASRVASTDTQYF
-	TRBV18	-	TRBJ2-7	TGTGCCAGCTCACCAGGGGACGAGCAGTACTTC	CASSPGDEQYF
-	TRBV5-1	-	TRBJ2-5	TGCGCCAGCAGCTTGGGATTACAGGGTGGGGATCAAGAGACCCAGTACTTC	CASSLGLQGGDQETQYF
TRBD1	TRBV11-2	-	TRBJ2-7	TGTGCCAGCACCCCGGGACAGGGCTCCTACGAGCAGTACTTC	CASTPGQGSYEQYF
-	TRBV28	-	TRBJ1-1	TGTGCCAGCACCAGCCGGAGGGGATGGGACACTGAAGCTTTCTTT	CASTSRRGWDTEAFF
TRBD2	TRBV15	-	TRBJ2-5	TGTGCCACCAGCGCCTACTTCCTTAGCGGGGGGCAAGAGACCCAGTACTTC	CATSAYFLSGGQETQYF
-	TRBV6-6	-	TRBJ1-5	TGTGCCAGCAGGAGGGGCAGGAATCAGCCCCAGCATTTT	CASRRGRNQPQHF
-	TRBV27	-	TRBJ2-7	TGTGCCAGCAGTTTCAAGGCAGTTGGGTTCACCTACGAGCAGTACTTC	CASSFKAVGFTYEQYF
-	TRBV7-2	-	TRBJ2-7	TGTGCCAGCAGCTACAGGGTACTGGATGGCTACGAGCAGTACTTC	CASSYRVLDGYEQYF
-	TRBV9	-	TRBJ1-1	TGTGCCAGCAGCGTAGCAGGGTCCGCTGAAGCTTTCTTT	CASSVAGSAEAFF
TRBD2	TRBV4-1	-	TRBJ2-1	TGCGCCAGCAGCCTTGCGGGAGAAAACTCCTACAATGAGCAGTTCTTC	CASSLAGENSYNEQFF
TRBD1	TRBV19	-	TRBJ2-1	TGTGCCAGTAGTATCGGACAGGGCTCCTACAATGAGCAGTTCTTC	CASSIGQGSYNEQFF
TRBD1	TRBV5-1	-	TRBJ2-7	TGCGCCAGCAGCTTGGACGACAGGGTAAACGAGCAGTACTTC	CASSLDDRVNEQYF
-	TRBV28	-	TRBJ2-1	TGTGCCAGCAGTTCCCATTACAATGAGCAGTTCTTC	CASSSHYNEQFF
-	TRBV5-4	-	TRBJ1-1	TGTGCCAGCAGCTTGGAGGCAATGAACACTGAAGCTTTCTTT	CASSLEAMNTEAFF
-	TRBV5-1	once	TRBJ2-1	TGCGCCAGCAGCTTGGCTGGTCAGCCATACAATGAGCAGTTCTTC	CASSLAGQPYNEQFF
-	TRBV25-1	few	TRBJ2-2	TGTGCCAGCAGTGGGGGACTCCCCACCGGGGAGCTGTTTTTT	CASSGGLPTGELFF
TRBD2	TRBV7-3	-	TRBJ2-3	TGTGCCAGCAGCTCGGCGGGAGGTCGCACAGATACGCAGTATTTT	CASSSAGGRTDTQYF
-	TRBV2	-	TRBJ1-5	TGTGCCAGCAGTGATGGGGGAGTTCAGCCCCAGCATTTT	CASSDGGVQPQHF
-	TRBV2	-	TRBJ1-2	TGTGCCAGCAGTGATGCCGGTCGGGGCTACACCTTC	CASSDAGRGYTF
-	TRBV27	-	TRBJ2-1	TGTGCCAGCAGTTTATCCCCGGTGGCTGTGTCCTACAATGAGCAGTTCTTC	CASSLSPVAVSYNEQFF
-	TRBV5-1	-	TRBJ2-3	TGCGCCAGCAACCCCTTCGGGGCAGGGGCTACAGATACGCAGTATTTT	CASNPFGAGATDTQYF
-	TRBV18	-	TRBJ2-4	TGTGCCAGCTCACCGGTAGCGGAAGCCAAAAACATTCAGTACTTC	CASSPVAEAKNIQYF
-	TRBV28	once	TRBJ2-2	TGTGCCAGCGACAGGAGGGTGGGAACCGGGGAGCTGTTTTTT	CASDRRVGTGELFF
TRBD2	TRBV10-2	once	TRBJ2-2	TGCGCCACCCAACTAGCGGGAGGGCCCACCGGGGAGCTGTTTTTT	CATQLAGGPTGELFF
TRBD2	TRBV12-5	-	TRBJ2-3	TGTGCTAGTGGTTTGGGACTAGCGGGAGGAGGGCGGACAGATACGCAGTATTTT	CASGLGLAGGGRTDTQYF
TRBD2	TRBV6-5	-	TRBJ2-1	TGTGCCAGCAGTCGCCAGACTAGCCTCAATGAGCAGTTCTTC	CASSRQTSLNEQFF
-	TRBV19	-	TRBJ2-3	TGTGCCAGTAACCCTGCACCCCGGTTCACAGATACGCAGTATTTT	CASNPAPRFTDTQYF
TRBD1	TRBV19	-	TRBJ1-5	TGTGCCAGTAGTATTCCGGGGACAGGGTCGGATCAGCCCCAGCATTTT	CASSIPGTGSDQPQHF
TRBD2	TRBV28	-	TRBJ2-7	TGTGCCAGCAGTTTAGGGACTAGCGGGAGAGGGGAGCAGTACTTC	CASSLGTSGRGEQYF
-	TRBV28	-	TRBJ1-4	TGTGCCAGCAGCTCAATACGGGGCGAAAAACTGTTTTTT	CASSSIRGEKLFF
-	TRBV4-1	-	TRBJ2-1	TGCGCCAGCAGCCAAGAATCGCGGGCCAGCTCCTACAATGAGCAGTTCTTC	CASSQESRASSYNEQFF
TRBD1	TRBV11-2	-	TRBJ1-1	TGTGCCAGCAGCTTACAGACAGGGAGGAACACTGAAGCTTTCTTT	CASSLQTGRNTEAFF
-	TRBV6-5	-	TRBJ1-3	TGTGCCAGCAGTTACCTCGCCAGCTCTGGAAACACCATATATTTT	CASSYLASSGNTIYF
-	TRBV2	-	TRBJ1-5	TGTGCCAGCACAAGGGACATCAGCAATCAGCCCCAGCATTTT	CASTRDISNQPQHF
TRBD1	TRBV7-2	-	TRBJ1-1	TGTGCCAGCAGCCGCCGACAGGGCGTGAACACTGAAGCTTTCTTT	CASSRRQGVNTEAFF
-	TRBV5-1	-	TRBJ2-7	TGCGCCAGCAGCTACAACTACGAGCAGTACTTC	CASSYNYEQYF
TRBD1	TRBV5-1	-	TRBJ2-5	TGCGCCAGCAGCGTCAGGGGGAGCCAAGAGACCCAGTACTTC	CASSVRGSQETQYF
-	TRBV5-1	-	TRBJ1-1	TGCGCCAGCAGCCGAGGGGGAGGCGGCACTGAAGCTTTCTTT	CASSRGGGGTEAFF
-	TRBV28	-	TRBJ2-6	TGTGCCAGCGCCATCCTAGGGTCCCGCTCTGGGGCCAACGTCCTGACTTTC	CASAILGSRSGANVLTF
-	TRBV5-5	-	TRBJ2-7	TGTGCCAGCAGCTTGGCCCCCGGGAAGAGCTACGAGCAGTACTTC	CASSLAPGKSYEQYF
TRBD2	TRBV6-6	-	TRBJ2-2	TGTGCCAGCAGGGTACAACTAGCGGGAGCAGGCGGGGAGCTGTTTTTT	CASRVQLAGAGGELFF
-	TRBV15	-	TRBJ2-5	TGTGCCACCAGCAGAGATGAGTTGGAGACCCAGTACTTC	CATSRDELETQYF
TRBD2	TRBV4-1	-	TRBJ2-1	TGCGCCAGCAGCCAACAACCGCTCCCTCCAGCGGGGTATGAGCAGTTCTTC	CASSQQPLPPAGYEQFF
TRBD2	TRBV2	-	TRBJ2-5	TGTGCCAGCAGAGGGACTAGTTCCCCTCAACAAGAGACCCAGTACTTC	CASRGTSSPQQETQYF
TRBD2	TRBV5-1	-	TRBJ2-7	TGCGCCACCTCAGCGGGAGCAGCCTACGAGCAGTACTTC	CATSAGAAYEQYF
TRBD2	TRBV28	-	TRBJ2-1	TGTGCCAGCAGTTCCCAACTAGCGGGAGGGTCCTACAATGAGCAGTTCTTC	CASSSQLAGGSYNEQFF
-	TRBV5-6	-	TRBJ1-1	TGTGCCAGCAGCTTTATTTCCAGGAACACTGAAGCTTTCTTT	CASSFISRNTEAFF
-	TRBV2	-	TRBJ2-5	TGTGCCAGCAGGGGGACCGAGTACCAAGAGACCCAGTACTTC	CASRGTEYQETQYF
TRBD1	TRBV7-9	once	TRBJ2-5	TGTGCCAGCAGTTTACAGGGGGCTTCAGAGACCCAGTACTTC	CASSLQGASETQYF
TRBD2	TRBV13	-	TRBJ2-1	TGTGCCAGCAGCCCACAGACTAGCGGGACCTACAATGAGCAGTTCTTC	CASSPQTSGTYNEQFF